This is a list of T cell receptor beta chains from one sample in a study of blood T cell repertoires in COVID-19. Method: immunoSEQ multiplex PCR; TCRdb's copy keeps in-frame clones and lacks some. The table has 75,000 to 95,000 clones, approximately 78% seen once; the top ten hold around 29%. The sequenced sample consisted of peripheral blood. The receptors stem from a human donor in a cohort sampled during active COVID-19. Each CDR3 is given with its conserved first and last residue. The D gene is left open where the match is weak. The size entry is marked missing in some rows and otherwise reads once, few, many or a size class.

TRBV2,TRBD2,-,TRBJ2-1,TGTGCCAGCAGTGACCTTAGCGGGGGGGCAATTGAGCAGTTCTTC,CASSDLSGGAIEQFF
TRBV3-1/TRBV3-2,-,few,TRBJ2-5,TGTGCCAGCAGCCAAGTTGACAGACCCCAAGAGACCCAGTACTTC,CASSQVDRPQETQYF
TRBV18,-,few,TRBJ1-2,TGTGCCAGCTCAAGGGGATCTAACTATGGCTACACCTTC,CASSRGSNYGYTF
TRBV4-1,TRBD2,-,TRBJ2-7,TGCGCCAGCAGCGAAGGACTAGCGGGCTCCTACGAGCAGTACTTC,CASSEGLAGSYEQYF
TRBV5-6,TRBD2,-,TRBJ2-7,TGTGCCAGCAGCTTGGTAGGGCGGGGGAGGCACTACGAGCAGTACTTC,CASSLVGRGRHYEQYF
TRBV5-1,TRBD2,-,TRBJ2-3,TGCGCCAGCAGCTCCGGGACTAGCGCAGATACGCAGTATTTT,CASSSGTSADTQYF
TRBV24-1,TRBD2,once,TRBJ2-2,TGTGCCCCTAGACTAGCGCACTTAACGAACACCGGGGAGCTGTTTTTT,CAPRLAHLTNTGELFF
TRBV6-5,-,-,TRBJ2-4,TGTGCCAGCAGTTACTCGAGTGGAGGAGGTAACATTCAGTACTTC,CASSYSSGGGNIQYF
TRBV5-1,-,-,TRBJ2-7,TGCGCCAGCAGCTTACAGGGTTCTAACTACGAGCAGTACTTC,CASSLQGSNYEQYF
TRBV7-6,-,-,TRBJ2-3,TGTGCCAGCAGCTTAGTCGGGAGTTCCACAGATACGCAGTATTTT,CASSLVGSSTDTQYF
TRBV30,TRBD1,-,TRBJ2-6,TGTGCCTGGAGTAATGACAGGGCCGGGGCCAACGTCCTGACTTTC,CAWSNDRAGANVLTF
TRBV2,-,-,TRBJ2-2,TGTGCCAGCATGAGGCAGGGTGCCACCGGGGAGCTGTTTTTT,CASMRQGATGELFF
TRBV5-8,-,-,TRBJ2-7,TGTGCCAGCAGCTTGTATCCGGGACGGGGGACCTACGAGCAGTACTTC,CASSLYPGRGTYEQYF
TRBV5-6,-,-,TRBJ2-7,TGTGCCAGCAGCTTCCTGGGCAGGGACGAGCAGTACTTC,CASSFLGRDEQYF
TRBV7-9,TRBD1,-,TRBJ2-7,TGTGCCAGCAGCCTGGGGACAGTTACCTACGAGCAGTACTTC,CASSLGTVTYEQYF
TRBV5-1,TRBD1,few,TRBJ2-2,TGCGCCAGCAGCAGGACAGGGGGATACACCGGGGAGCTGTTTTTT,CASSRTGGYTGELFF
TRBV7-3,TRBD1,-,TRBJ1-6,TGTGCCAGCAGCTCACAGGGGGGAGAGTCACCCCTCCACTTT,CASSSQGGESPLHF
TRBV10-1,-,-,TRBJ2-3,TGCGCCAGCAGTGGGACAGCTCCCACAGATACGCAGTATTTT,CASSGTAPTDTQYF
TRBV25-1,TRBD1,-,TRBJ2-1,TGTGCCAGCAGTGATCTCTCTCGGACAGGGGGTTATTATGAGCAGTTCTTC,CASSDLSRTGGYYEQFF
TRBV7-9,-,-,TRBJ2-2,TGTGCCAGCAGCGCGACCGGGAAAAACACCGGGGAGCTGTTTTTT,CASSATGKNTGELFF
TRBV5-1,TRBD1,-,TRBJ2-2,TGCGCCAGCAGCCGAGGGACAGGGGGCCCGAACACCGGGGAGCTGTTTTTT,CASSRGTGGPNTGELFF
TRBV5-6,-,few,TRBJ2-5,TGTGCCAGCAGCCTGGGGCGGGCAGAGACCCAGTACTTC,CASSLGRAETQYF
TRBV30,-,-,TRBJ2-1,TGTGCCTGGGCACCGGGGTACAATGAGCAGTTCTTC,CAWAPGYNEQFF
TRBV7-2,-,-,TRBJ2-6,TGTGCCAGCAGCTTGAGGGGGGGCCCCCTATTCTCTGGGGCCAACGTCCTGACTTTC,CASSLRGGPLFSGANVLTF
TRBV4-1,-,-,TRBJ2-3,TGCGCCAGCAGCCAAGAACCCAGGGCAGATACGCAGTATTTT,CASSQEPRADTQYF
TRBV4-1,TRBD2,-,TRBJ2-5,TGCGCCAGCAGACGACTAGCGGGGGATGGGGAGACCCAGTACTTC,CASRRLAGDGETQYF
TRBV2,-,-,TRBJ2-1,TGTGCCAGCAGTGGTCAGGGGATAGGCAATGAGCAGTTCTTC,CASSGQGIGNEQFF
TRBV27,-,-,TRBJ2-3,TGTGCCAGCAGTTTCACTAGCCTACTTTCAGATACGCAGTATTTT,CASSFTSLLSDTQYF
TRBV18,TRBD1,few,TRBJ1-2,TGTGCCAGCTCACCGGGGGGGACAGGCCGAATGTACACCTTC,CASSPGGTGRMYTF
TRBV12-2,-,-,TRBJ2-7,TGTGCAAGTCGCTTAGACCCGGGAAGCCCCTACGAGCAGTACTTC,CASRLDPGSPYEQYF
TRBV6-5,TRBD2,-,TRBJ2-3,TGTGCCAGCACCCCGGGGGGATCTGATACGCAGTATTTT,CASTPGGSDTQYF
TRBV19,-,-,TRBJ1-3,TGTGCCAGTAGTGAGAGCTCTGGAAACACCATATATTTT,CASSESSGNTIYF
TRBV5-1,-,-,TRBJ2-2,TGCGCCAGCAGCACAGATACGAACACCGGGGAGCTGTTTTTT,CASSTDTNTGELFF
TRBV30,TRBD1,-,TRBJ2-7,TGTGCCTGGATTAAGACAGGGGCCCACGAGCAGTACTTC,CAWIKTGAHEQYF
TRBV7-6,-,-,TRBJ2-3,TGTGCCAGCAGCTTAGCGTCCGAGGTAGATACGCAGTATTTT,CASSLASEVDTQYF
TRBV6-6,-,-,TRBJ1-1,TGTGCCAGCAGTCCGCGGACTATCAAACCTTTGAACACTGAAGCTTTCTTT,CASSPRTIKPLNTEAFF
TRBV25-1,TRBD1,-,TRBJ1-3,TGTGCCAGCAGTGAACAACAGGGGAGTGGAAACACCATATATTTT,CASSEQQGSGNTIYF
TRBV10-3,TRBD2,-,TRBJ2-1,TGTGCCGTTAGCGGGGGAGATTACAATGAGCAGTTCTTC,CAVSGGDYNEQFF
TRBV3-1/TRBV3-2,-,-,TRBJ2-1,TGTGCCAGCAGCCAAGATCCCGGGGATGAGCAGTTCTTC,CASSQDPGDEQFF
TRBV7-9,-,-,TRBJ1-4,TGTGCCAGCAGCTCCCAGGGTTTGGGGCGCGAAAAACTGTTTTTT,CASSSQGLGREKLFF
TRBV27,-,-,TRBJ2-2,TGTGCCAGCAGTTTAGGTGGAGGGACCGGGGAGCTGTTTTTT,CASSLGGGTGELFF